These T cell receptor beta chains were read from a single sample in a study of cytomegalovirus exposure and HLA in healthy donors. Using immunoSEQ multiplex PCR, the repertoire was profiled, and TCRdb retains in-frame clones only, with some absent. The sample gives a few hundred thousand clones, about 80% of which show up once; almost 8% is in the top ten. The sample taken for sequencing was PBMCs. The receptors stem from an older woman in good health and CMV-seropositive. Both conserved end residues are part of each CDR3. A D gene is named only where the DNA matches it firmly. The size field is filled for only some rows; it gives once, few, many or a size class.

clone size: once; J gene: TRBJ2-5; D gene: -; V gene: TRBV5-5; CDR3 protein: CASSAGRGKETQYF; CDR3 DNA: TGTGCCAGCAGCGCCGGCCGGGGAAAAGAGACCCAGTACTTC
clone size: -; J gene: TRBJ2-1; D gene: -; V gene: TRBV5-1; CDR3 protein: CASSSFTRSDEQFF; CDR3 DNA: TGCGCCAGCAGCTCCTTCACACGGAGCGATGAGCAGTTCTTC
clone size: -; J gene: TRBJ2-1; D gene: -; V gene: TRBV14; CDR3 protein: CASSQEREGEQFF; CDR3 DNA: TGTGCCAGCAGCCAAGAACGGGAAGGTGAGCAGTTCTTC
clone size: -; J gene: TRBJ2-2; D gene: TRBD2; V gene: TRBV9; CDR3 protein: CASGGSGTGELFF; CDR3 DNA: TGTGCCAGCGGCGGGAGTGGGACCGGGGAGCTGTTTTTT
clone size: -; J gene: TRBJ2-1; D gene: TRBD2; V gene: TRBV27; CDR3 protein: CASSRLAGDNEQFF; CDR3 DNA: TGTGCCAGCAGCCGACTAGCGGGAGACAATGAGCAGTTCTTC
clone size: once; J gene: TRBJ2-2; D gene: -; V gene: TRBV5-6; CDR3 protein: CASSGLGDTGELFF; CDR3 DNA: TGTGCCAGCAGCGGCCTGGGAGACACCGGGGAGCTGTTTTTT
clone size: -; J gene: TRBJ1-5; D gene: -; V gene: TRBV28; CDR3 protein: CASSGGSGQPQHF; CDR3 DNA: TGTGCCAGCAGTGGGGGGTCGGGTCAGCCCCAGCATTTT
clone size: once; J gene: TRBJ2-1; D gene: TRBD2; V gene: TRBV5-1; CDR3 protein: CASRALAGGDNEQFF; CDR3 DNA: TGCGCCAGCAGGGCCCTAGCGGGAGGAGACAATGAGCAGTTCTTC
clone size: once; J gene: TRBJ2-5; D gene: -; V gene: TRBV4-2; CDR3 protein: CASSQDSTETQYF; CDR3 DNA: TGTGCCAGCAGCCAGGACAGCACAGAGACCCAGTACTTC
clone size: -; J gene: TRBJ2-7; D gene: TRBD2; V gene: TRBV6-6; CDR3 protein: CASSPPLAGADEQYF; CDR3 DNA: TGTGCCAGCAGTCCCCCGTTAGCGGGAGCGGACGAGCAGTACTTC
clone size: -; J gene: TRBJ1-1; D gene: TRBD1; V gene: TRBV6-5; CDR3 protein: CASAHDRGLLGAFF; CDR3 DNA: TGTGCCAGCGCCCATGACAGGGGGTTGCTCGGAGCTTTCTTT
clone size: -; J gene: TRBJ1-2; D gene: -; V gene: TRBV7-2; CDR3 protein: CASSYRIYGYTF; CDR3 DNA: TGTGCCAGCAGCTACAGGATCTATGGCTACACCTTC
clone size: -; J gene: TRBJ2-7; D gene: -; V gene: TRBV5-5; CDR3 protein: CASSFPAVTYEQYF; CDR3 DNA: TGTGCCAGCAGCTTTCCAGCGGTAACCTACGAGCAGTACTTC
clone size: -; J gene: TRBJ2-3; D gene: TRBD2; V gene: TRBV6-6; CDR3 protein: CASSGGLAATQYF; CDR3 DNA: TGTGCCAGCAGTGGCGGACTAGCGGCTACGCAGTATTTT
clone size: -; J gene: TRBJ1-4; D gene: -; V gene: TRBV7-2; CDR3 protein: CASSLVGGKANEKLFF; CDR3 DNA: TGTGCCAGCAGCTTAGTTGGGGGCAAGGCTAATGAAAAACTGTTTTTT
clone size: -; J gene: TRBJ1-1; D gene: -; V gene: TRBV7-3; CDR3 protein: CASSLFGGSEAFF; CDR3 DNA: TGTGCCAGCAGTTTGTTCGGGGGTTCTGAAGCTTTCTTT
clone size: once; J gene: TRBJ2-3; D gene: TRBD2; V gene: TRBV7-9; CDR3 protein: CASSSGGGRTDTQYF; CDR3 DNA: TGTGCCAGCAGCAGCGGGGGGGGGCGCACAGATACGCAGTATTTT
clone size: -; J gene: TRBJ2-5; D gene: TRBD1; V gene: TRBV30; CDR3 protein: CAWGGQGRETQYF; CDR3 DNA: TGTGCCTGGGGAGGACAGGGCAGGGAGACCCAGTACTTC
clone size: few; J gene: TRBJ1-3; D gene: TRBD1; V gene: TRBV7-9; CDR3 protein: CASSKVRDSSGNTIYF; CDR3 DNA: TGTGCCAGCAGCAAAGTACGGGACAGCTCTGGAAACACCATATATTTT
clone size: -; J gene: TRBJ1-1; D gene: -; V gene: TRBV6-1; CDR3 protein: CASTKRGGTEAFF; CDR3 DNA: TGTGCCAGTACGAAACGGGGTGGAACTGAAGCTTTCTTT
clone size: -; J gene: TRBJ2-7; D gene: -; V gene: TRBV27; CDR3 protein: CASSLGHLGEQYF; CDR3 DNA: TGTGCCAGCAGTTTGGGACACTTAGGGGAGCAGTACTTC
clone size: -; J gene: TRBJ1-5; D gene: -; V gene: TRBV5-1; CDR3 protein: CASSFVTRAYSNQPQHF; CDR3 DNA: TGCGCCAGCAGCTTCGTAACGAGGGCCTATAGCAATCAGCCCCAGCATTTT
clone size: once; J gene: TRBJ2-2; D gene: TRBD2; V gene: TRBV7-2; CDR3 protein: CASSLLAGAGGELFF; CDR3 DNA: TGTGCCAGCAGCTTATTAGCGGGAGCGGGCGGGGAGCTGTTTTTT
clone size: -; J gene: TRBJ1-1; D gene: -; V gene: TRBV28; CDR3 protein: CASRDSGTEAFF; CDR3 DNA: TGTGCCAGCAGGGACTCGGGAACTGAAGCTTTCTTT
clone size: -; J gene: TRBJ2-5; D gene: -; V gene: TRBV2; CDR3 protein: CASSDSQETQYF; CDR3 DNA: TGTGCCAGTTCTGATAGCCAAGAGACCCAGTACTTC
clone size: few; J gene: TRBJ2-5; D gene: TRBD2; V gene: TRBV7-9; CDR3 protein: CASSIATSGKETQYF; CDR3 DNA: TGTGCCAGCAGCATCGCGACTAGCGGGAAGGAGACCCAGTACTTC
clone size: -; J gene: TRBJ2-5; D gene: -; V gene: TRBV7-9; CDR3 protein: CASRPQLKTGETQYF; CDR3 DNA: TGTGCCAGCAGACCCCAGCTAAAAACGGGAGAGACCCAGTACTTC
clone size: -; J gene: TRBJ1-2; D gene: -; V gene: TRBV27; CDR3 protein: CASSFRSASF; CDR3 DNA: TGTGCCAGCAGTTTCCGGTCTGCTTCCTTC
clone size: -; J gene: TRBJ2-4; D gene: -; V gene: TRBV15; CDR3 protein: CATSPQRSIFRNIQYF; CDR3 DNA: TGTGCCACCAGCCCCCAACGCTCTATATTTCGAAACATTCAGTACTTC
clone size: -; J gene: TRBJ2-7; D gene: -; V gene: TRBV21-1; CDR3 protein: CASSGPFGERYEQYF; CDR3 DNA: TGTGCCAGCAGCGGCCCTTTTGGGGAGCGGTACGAGCAGTACTTC
clone size: -; J gene: TRBJ2-1; D gene: TRBD2; V gene: TRBV2; CDR3 protein: CASSRTGLAGYNEQFF; CDR3 DNA: TGTGCCAGCAGCCGCACCGGACTAGCGGGATACAATGAGCAGTTCTTC